The clone carrying this T cell receptor beta chain appeared a single time. The sample belongs to a study of blood T cell repertoires in COVID-19. Study-level information: From T cells, B-cell-depleted T cells, or PBMCs came the material, which was cDNA or gDNA.

CDR3 size: 15 residues. Trimming stripped 8 bases from V and 0 bases from J, with 13 bases between. Germline V gene sequence: CDR1 KGHSH, CDR2 LQKENI. Original methodology: By means of reference gene primer amplification, nucleated cell counts were estimated. Data came from immunoSEQ multiplex PCR; TCRdb stores just in-frame clones and leaves some out. V, J and clone size derive from that table, while D and trimming were established from the DNA sequence. Of some 160,000 clones listed, approximately 80% were seen once; the top ten hold more than 4%. The genes are TRBV18 and TRBJ1-4; TRBD1 might be the D (6 bases). The sequenced material came from peripheral blood. This TCR was recovered from a woman aged 50 to 65 with acute or convalescent COVID-19. The CDR3 bases are TGTGCCAGCAGCAACGGACAGTCAACTAATGAAAAACTGTTTTTT. Amino acid sequence: CASSNGQSTNEKLFF.